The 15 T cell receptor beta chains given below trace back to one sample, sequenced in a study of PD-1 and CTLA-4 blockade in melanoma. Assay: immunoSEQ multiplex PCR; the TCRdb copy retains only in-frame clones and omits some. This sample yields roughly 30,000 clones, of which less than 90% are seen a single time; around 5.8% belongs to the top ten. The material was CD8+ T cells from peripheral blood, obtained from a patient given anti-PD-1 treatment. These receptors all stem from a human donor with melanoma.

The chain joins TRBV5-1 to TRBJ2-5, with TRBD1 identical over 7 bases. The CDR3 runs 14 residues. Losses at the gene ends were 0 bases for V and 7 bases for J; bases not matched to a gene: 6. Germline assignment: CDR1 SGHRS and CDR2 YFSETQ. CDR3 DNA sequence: TGCGCCAGCAGCTTGGGACAGGGTGAATGGACCCAGTACTTC. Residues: CASSLGQGEWTQYF.

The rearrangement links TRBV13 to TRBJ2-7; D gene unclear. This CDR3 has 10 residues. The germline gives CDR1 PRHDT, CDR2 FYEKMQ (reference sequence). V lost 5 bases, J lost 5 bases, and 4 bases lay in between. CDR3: CASSGDEQYF. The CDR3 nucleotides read TGTGCCAGCAGCGGCGACGAGCAGTACTTC. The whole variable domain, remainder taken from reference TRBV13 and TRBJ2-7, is AAGVIQSPRHLIKEKRETATLKCYPIPRHDTVYWYQQGPGQDPQFLISFYEKMQSDKGSIPDRFSAQQFSDYHSELNMSSLELGDSALYFCASSGDEQYFGPGTRLTVT.

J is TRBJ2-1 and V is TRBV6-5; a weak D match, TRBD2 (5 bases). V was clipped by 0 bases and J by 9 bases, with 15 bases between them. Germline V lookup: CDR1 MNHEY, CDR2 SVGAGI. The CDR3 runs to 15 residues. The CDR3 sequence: CASSYSTSYRGEQFF. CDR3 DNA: TGTGCCAGCAGTTACTCGACAAGCTACCGGGGTGAGCAGTTCTTC.

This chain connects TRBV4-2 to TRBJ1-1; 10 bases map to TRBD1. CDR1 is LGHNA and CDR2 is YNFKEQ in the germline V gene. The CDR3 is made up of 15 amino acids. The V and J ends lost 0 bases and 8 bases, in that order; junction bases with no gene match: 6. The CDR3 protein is CASSQDGQGGSEAFF. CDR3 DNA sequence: TGTGCCAGCAGCCAAGACGGACAGGGGGGATCGGAAGCTTTCTTT.

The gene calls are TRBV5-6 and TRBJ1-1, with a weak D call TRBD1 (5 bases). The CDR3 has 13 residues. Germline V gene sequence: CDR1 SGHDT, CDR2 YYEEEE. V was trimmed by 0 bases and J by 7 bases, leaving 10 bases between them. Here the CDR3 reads CASSLADSSEAFF. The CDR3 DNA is TGTGCCAGCAGCTTGGCCGACAGTAGTGAAGCTTTCTTT.

DNA for the CDR3: TGTGCCAGTAGTCCACGACAGGGGAACACTGAAGCTTTCTTT. Its protein is CASSPRQGNTEAFF. The chain joins TRBV19 to TRBJ1-1, with 7 bases fitting TRBD1. V gave up 5 bases and J gave up 1 base; unmatched junction bases: 4. Per germline, CDR1 LNHDA and CDR2 SQIVND (reference sequence). The CDR3 has 14 amino acids.

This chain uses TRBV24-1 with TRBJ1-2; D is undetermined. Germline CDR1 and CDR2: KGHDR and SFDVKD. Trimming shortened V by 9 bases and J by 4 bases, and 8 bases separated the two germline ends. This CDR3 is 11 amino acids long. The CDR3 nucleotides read TGTGCCACCGGCAGTTCCTATGGCTACACCTTC. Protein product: CATGSSYGYTF.

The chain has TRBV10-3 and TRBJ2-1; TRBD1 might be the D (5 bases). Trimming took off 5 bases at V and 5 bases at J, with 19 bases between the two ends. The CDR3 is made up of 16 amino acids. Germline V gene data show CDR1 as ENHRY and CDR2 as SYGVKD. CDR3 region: CAISPSTPPRDNEQFF. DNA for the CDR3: TGTGCCATCAGTCCCTCGACTCCTCCCAGGGACAATGAGCAGTTCTTC.

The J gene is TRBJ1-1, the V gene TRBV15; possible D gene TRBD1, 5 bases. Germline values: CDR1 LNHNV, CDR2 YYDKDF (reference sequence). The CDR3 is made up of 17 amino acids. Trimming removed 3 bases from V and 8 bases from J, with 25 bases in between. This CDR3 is CATSRGTSAGRTGEAFF. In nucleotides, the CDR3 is TGTGCCACCAGCAGGGGGACTTCGGCAGGACGAACTGGAGAAGCTTTCTTT. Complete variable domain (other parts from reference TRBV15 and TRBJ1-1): DAMVIQNPRYQVTQFGKPVTLSCSQTLNHNVMYWYQQKSSQAPKLLFHYYDKDFNNEADTPDNFQSRRPNTSFCFLDIRSPGLGDTAMYLCATSRGTSAGRTGEAFFGQGTRLTVV.

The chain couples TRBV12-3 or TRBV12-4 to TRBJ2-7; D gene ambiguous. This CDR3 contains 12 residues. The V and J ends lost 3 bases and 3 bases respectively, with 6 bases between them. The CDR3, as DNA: TGTGCCAGCAGTTTGGCAGTCTACGAGCAGTACTTC. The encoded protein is CASSLAVYEQYF.

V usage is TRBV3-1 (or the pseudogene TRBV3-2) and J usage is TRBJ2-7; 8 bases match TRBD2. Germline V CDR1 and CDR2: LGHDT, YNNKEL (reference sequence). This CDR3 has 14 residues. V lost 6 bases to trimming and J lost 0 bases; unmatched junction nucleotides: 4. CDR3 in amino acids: CASRLTSASYEQYF. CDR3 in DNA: TGTGCCAGCAGATTGACTAGCGCCTCCTACGAGCAGTACTTC.

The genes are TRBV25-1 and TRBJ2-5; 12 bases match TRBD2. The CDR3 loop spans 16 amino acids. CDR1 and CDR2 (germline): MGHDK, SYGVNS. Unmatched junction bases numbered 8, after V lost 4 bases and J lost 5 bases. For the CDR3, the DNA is TGTGCCAGCAGTGGCTCCCTAGCGGGGGGGCTGGAGACCCAGTACTTC. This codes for CASSGSLAGGLETQYF.

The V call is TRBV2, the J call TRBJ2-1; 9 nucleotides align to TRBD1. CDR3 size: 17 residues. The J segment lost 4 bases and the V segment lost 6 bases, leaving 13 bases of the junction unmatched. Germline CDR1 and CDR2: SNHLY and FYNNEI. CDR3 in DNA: TGTGCCAGCAGCCCCCGGACAGGGGATCAGTCTTACAATGAGCAGTTCTTC. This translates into CASSPRTGDQSYNEQFF.

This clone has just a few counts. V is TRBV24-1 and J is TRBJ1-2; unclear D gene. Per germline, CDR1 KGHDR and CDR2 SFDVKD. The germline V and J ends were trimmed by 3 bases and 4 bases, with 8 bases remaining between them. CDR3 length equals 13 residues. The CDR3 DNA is TGTGCCACCAGTGATCCGATGGGCTATGGCTACACCTTC. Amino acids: CATSDPMGYGYTF.

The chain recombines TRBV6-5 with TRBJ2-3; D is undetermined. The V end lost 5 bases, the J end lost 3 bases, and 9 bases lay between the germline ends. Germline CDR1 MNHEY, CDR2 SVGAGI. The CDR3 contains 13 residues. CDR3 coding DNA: TGTGCCAGCAGTCTCGCCGTTACAGATACGCAGTATTTT. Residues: CASSLAVTDTQYF.